The text below deals with one T cell receptor beta chain. Its antigen is unknown. TCRdb keeps only in-frame clones here, not all; method: immunoSEQ multiplex PCR. The sample lists some 20,000 clones, about 89% seen once, with roughly 4.7% in the top ten. CDR3 length: 15 amino acids. V gave up 8 bases and J gave up 0 bases; unmatched junction bases: 9. CDR1 and CDR2 (germline): MNHNS, SASEGT. Each depressed patient was matched pairwise with a non-depressed control on sex, age, current smoking status and body mass index. CD4+ T cell purity was typically approximately 95%. The record originates from a study of untreated major depressive disorder. Findings and limits, study-wide: The sequencing tests were limited to three preselected Vbeta families. CD4+ T cells from depressed patients used TRBV05-01 (Vbeta 5.1) more often than controls.

The sequence was collected from a woman under 40 in good health. This chain links TRBV6-1 with TRBJ2-7; 8 bases match TRBD1. Sequenced: CD4+ T cells from PBMCs. As DNA, the CDR3 is TGTGCCAGCGAGTTGGGACAGGCTAACTCCTACGAGCAGTACTTC. Residues: CASELGQANSYEQYF.